This is a list of T cell receptor beta chains from one sample in a study of metastatic and nonmetastatic thyroid tumors. With MiXCR, TCRdb reprocessed the PCR reads. The sample yields about 60,000 clones, about 17% seen once. Material: blood. All receptors derive from a male donor with papillary thyroid cancer or a benign thyroid nodule (not recorded which). Some clones in this sample may be carry-over from other donors' samples. CDR3s include the opening cysteine and the closing phenylalanine or tryptophan.

CDR3 length	V gene	CDR3 protein
16	TRBV12-3/TRBV12-4	CATPGLAGVNTGELFF
13	TRBV7-2	CASSVQGQETQYF
12	TRBV5-1	CASSSVGETQYF
13	TRBV5-6	CASSGGTGDGYTF
15	TRBV2	CASSNSGRSTDTQYF
16	TRBV12-3/TRBV12-4	CASRYLAGGPDGELFF
12	TRBV10-1	CASSENSGEQYF
18	TRBV2	CASSEAELEGALSYEKYF
14	TRBV4-1	CASSLGTDLYGYTF
15	TRBV2	CASSEDPDRDTEAFF
15	TRBV24-1	CATSDGTVNTGELFF
15	TRBV19	CASRTIRGSDQPQHF
15	TRBV7-8	CASSLGRMIRETQYF
13	TRBV30	CAWNRELNTEAFF
16	TRBV18	CASSRSGVGDFYEQYF
13	TRBV30	CAWSVGFIYGYTF
13	TRBV24-1	CATEGQIPGELFF
13	TRBV20-1	CSARDRGNTEAFF
14	TRBV30	CAWSYGQASYGYTF
13	TRBV4-2	CASSQDRDYGYTF
11	TRBV11-3	CASSYNYGYTF
13	TRBV7-2	CASSSGAEETQYF
13	TRBV20-1	CSAILGYPREQFF
15	TRBV7-2	CASSLGLQNTGELFF
12	TRBV7-2	CASSPERREQYF
13	TRBV19	CASSPRTRDEQYF
14	TRBV30	CAWSLGGQNTEAFF
12	TRBV11-2	CASEGVSGELFF
15	TRBV6-2/TRBV6-3	CASSRLATNTGELFF
13	TRBV6-1	CASPSDRAHEQYF
12	TRBV2	CASRDYNSPLHF
15	TRBV7-2	CASSALTGGNYCYTF
16	TRBV27	CASSLSGRGSNQPQHF
16	TRBV4-1	CASSQPTATYNSPLHF
18	TRBV6-5	CASPLPVERETLYNEQFF
20	TRBV25-1	CASSGNLTGGSSYEGYEQYF
14	TRBV19	CASNTTGAAYGYTF
18	TRBV9	CASSVEGGAGVSYNEQFF
14	TRBV20-1	CSAIGLAVSYEQYF
14	TRBV11-2	CASSSSGNYNEQFF
12	TRBV15	CATSRPNTEAFF
15	TRBV6-2/TRBV6-3	CASTKYRTVSYGYTF
12	TRBV11-2	CASSLDRDTQYF
13	TRBV20-1	CSAKGIVEYEQYF
15	TRBV9	CASSPPGRAYNEQFF
15	TRBV7-8	CASSSISGGTGELFF
17	TRBV7-8	CASSSTSGYLAKNIQYF
14	TRBV6-5	CASSYYINTGELFF
16	TRBV4-2	CASSQLARESNQPQHF
14	TRBV12-3/TRBV12-4	CASSTSGAVDTQYF
12	TRBV27	CASSTSGETQYF
17	TRBV5-4	CASSLAPPEISGNTIYF
16	TRBV15	CATSRVDRGLTDTQYF
12	TRBV20-1	CSASWVTGELFF
13	TRBV3-1	CASSHADGYEQYF
14	TRBV19	CASSIRQGGQPQHF
16	TRBV28	CASSLIRGTVPPERYF